This record concerns one T cell receptor beta chain sequence. The data were produced by immunoSEQ multiplex PCR, yet TCRdb's version contains in-frame clones alone and is incomplete. This table has fewer than 45,000 clones, roughly 80% appearing once. This specimen comes from a study of T cells in localized non-small cell lung cancer. Per the germline V gene, CDR1 is MNHNY and CDR2 is SVGAGI (reference sequence). The CDR3 is 15 residues long. V was trimmed by 6 bases and J by 0 bases, leaving 12 bases between them. V and J are TRBV6-6 and TRBJ1-5, with TRBD1 as a possible D gene (6 bases). This receptor was identified in a male donor older than 55 with stage III squamous cell lung carcinoma. This sample comprised peripheral blood, obtained before any cancer treatment. CDR3 region: CASRLDRYSNQPQHF. CDR3 DNA: TGTGCCAGCAGGCTGGACAGATATAGCAATCAGCCCCAGCATTTT.